The clone carrying this T cell receptor beta chain occurred once. Germline-derived CDR1 and CDR2 are LNHDA and SQIVND (reference sequence). The CDR3 length is 13 residues. Deletions cut 4 bases from V and 5 bases from J, with 11 bases between. These data belong to a study of blood T cell repertoires in COVID-19. Study overall: Sites in the United States, Italy and Spain provided acute and convalescent COVID-19 samples. PBMCs, B-cell-depleted T cells, or T cells were the source of the cDNA or gDNA that made up the material.

TCRdb's table, derived via immunoSEQ multiplex PCR, lists solely in-frame clones and lacks some. The table includes fewer than 90,000 clones, approximately 80% detected once. This TCR was sampled from a woman aged 80 or over with acute or convalescent COVID-19. The chain uses TRBV19 and TRBJ1-2; D is unclear. Sequenced material: peripheral blood. The CDR3 coding sequence is TGTGCCAGTAGTAAGGAGGAGGCTTATGGCTACACCTTC. Its translation is CASSKEEAYGYTF. The full variable domain, with the rest looked up from reference TRBV19 and TRBJ1-2, is DGGITQSPKYLFRKEGQNVTLSCEQNLNHDAMYWYRQDPGQGLRLIYYSQIVNDFQKGDIAEGYSVSREKKESFPLTVTSAQKNPTAFYLCASSKEEAYGYTFGSGTRLTVV.